These 27 T cell receptor beta chains were all obtained from the same sample, sequenced in a study of OX40 agonist ivuxolimab in advanced cancers. Clones were read by immunoSEQ multiplex PCR, and TCRdb kept only the in-frame ones, dropping some. The repertoire consists of approximately 89,000 clones, with 88% occurring once and the leading ten covering around 0.29%. Sequenced here: CD4+ or CD8+ T cells sorted from blood, sampled in a trial of the OX40 agonist ivuxolimab. All receptors derive from an adult with an advanced solid tumor such as melanoma, head and neck, liver or kidney cancer.

This rearrangement joins TRBV4-1 to TRBJ2-7, with D possibly matching TRBD2 (6 bases). V was cut by 8 bases and J by 6 bases, with 14 bases left in between. Germline V gives CDR1 MGHRA, CDR2 YSYEKL. This CDR3 region has 12 residues. The CDR3 region has the DNA TGCGCCAGCCCCAGGGTGGGGGGCGAGCAGTACTTC. It yields the protein CASPRVGGEQYF.

The rearrangement uses TRBV18 and TRBJ1-3, with D maybe TRBD1 (5 bases). The V end was cut by 6 bases, the J end by 4 bases, with 19 bases between. This CDR3 contains 16 residues. Germline values: CDR1 KGHSH, CDR2 LQKENI. Here the CDR3 DNA reads TGTGCCAGCTCGCACTACACCGGGACTCCAGGAAACACCATATATTTT. It is translated as CASSHYTGTPGNTIYF.

This clone occurred once. The gene calls are TRBV4-1 and TRBJ1-1, with D possibly TRBD1 on 5 matching bases. The CDR3 length is 16 residues. Per germline, CDR1 MGHRA and CDR2 YSYEKL. V was clipped by 0 bases and J by 0 bases, with 11 bases between them. This CDR3 reads CASSQERGIMNTEAFF. The CDR3 region has the DNA TGCGCCAGCAGCCAAGAGAGGGGAATCATGAACACTGAAGCTTTCTTT.

The gene calls are TRBV5-5 and TRBJ1-5; D gene unclear. V was shortened by 0 bases and J by 3 bases, with 13 bases between the two germline ends. The CDR3 sequence is 16 residues long. Germline-derived CDR1 and CDR2 are SGHKS and YYEKEE (reference sequence). Here the CDR3 reads CASSLVVVSINQPQHF. DNA for the CDR3: TGTGCCAGCAGCTTGGTGGTCGTCTCGATCAATCAGCCCCAGCATTTT.

The chain links TRBV5-5 to TRBJ2-3, with 7 bases that match TRBD2. The CDR3 is made up of 14 amino acids. CDR1 is SGHKS and CDR2 is YYEKEE in the germline V gene (reference sequence). Losses at the gene ends were 3 bases for V and 5 bases for J; bases not matched to a gene: 6. Here the CDR3 reads CASSWGRVGDTQYF. As DNA, the CDR3 is TGTGCCAGCAGCTGGGGGAGGGTGGGAGATACGCAGTATTTT.

The rearrangement uses TRBV19 and TRBJ2-1, with 11 positions matching TRBD2. V lost 1 base, J lost 15 bases, and 11 bases stayed unmatched. From germline, CDR1 is LNHDA and CDR2 SQIVND (reference sequence). The CDR3 totals 15 residues. CDR3 coding DNA: TGTGCCAGTAGTATAGCGGGTAGCGGGGGGGCCGGGGTGTTCTTC. Translated, it gives CASSIAGSGGAGVFF.

This clone was recorded once. The chain joins TRBV27 to TRBJ2-5; TRBD1 aligns across 10 bases. In germline, CDR1 is MNHEY, CDR2 SMNVEV (reference sequence). Unmatched junction bases numbered 6, after V lost 6 bases and J lost 5 bases. This CDR3 is 14 amino acids long. This CDR3 reads CASRETGGRETQYF. CDR3 sequence (DNA): TGTGCCAGCAGAGAGACAGGGGGCCGCGAGACCCAGTACTTC.

V is TRBV6-5 and J is TRBJ1-4; possible D gene TRBD1, 5 bases. Between the trimmed V and J ends, which lost 7 bases and 10 bases, there was a span of 19 bases. The CDR3 runs 14 residues. The germline V gene encodes CDR1 MNHEY and CDR2 SVGAGI. DNA for the CDR3: TGTGCCAGCACCACAGGATCTGTAGGTGGAAAACTGTTTTTT. Its translation is CASTTGSVGGKLFF.

This clone is a singleton in its sample. The chain uses TRBV12-5 and TRBJ2-6, with a tentative D call TRBD1 (5 bases). Trimming stripped 7 bases from V and 12 bases from J, with 16 bases between. The CDR3 runs 13 residues. Germline V gene sequence: CDR1 LGHNT, CDR2 FRNRAP. CDR3 coding DNA: TGTGCTAGTGCCAAACCAGGGCCCCGCGTCCTGACTTTC. It encodes CASAKPGPRVLTF.

V usage is TRBV6-5 and J usage is TRBJ2-1, with D maybe TRBD1 (5 bases). With 6 bases removed from V and 4 bases from J, the gap between germline ends came to 10 bases. In germline, CDR1 is MNHEY, CDR2 SVGAGI. There are 13 residues in the CDR3. The CDR3 nucleotides are TGTGCCAGCAGGGACACCCTTTACAATGAGCAGTTCTTC. Translating it yields CASRDTLYNEQFF.

The chain uses TRBV18 and TRBJ1-5, with 7 bases lining up with TRBD1. This CDR3 is 14 amino acids long. Germline CDR1 reads KGHSH; CDR2 reads LQKENI. The V and J ends lost 5 bases and 6 bases, in that order; junction bases with no gene match: 7. CDR3: CASSTQGFPQPQHF. DNA for the CDR3: TGTGCCAGCTCAACACAGGGGTTTCCTCAGCCCCAGCATTTT.

The chain employs TRBV7-2 and TRBJ1-1, with D possibly being TRBD1 (6 bases). V lost 5 bases and J lost 0, with 19 bases in between. The germline V gene encodes CDR1 SGHTA and CDR2 FQGNSA. This CDR3 has 17 amino acids. For the CDR3, the DNA is TGTGCCAGCAGCCCGTATCGACAGGAAAGTATGAACACTGAAGCTTTCTTT. It yields the protein CASSPYRQESMNTEAFF.

The chain has TRBV19 and TRBJ2-6; D is ambiguous. V lost 3 bases to trimming and J lost 0 bases, with 9 bases between them. The CDR3 has 16 amino acids. Germline CDR1 reads LNHDA; CDR2 reads SQIVND (reference sequence). CDR3 sequence reads: CASSIHGSSGANVLTF. The CDR3 nucleotides are TGTGCCAGTAGTATCCACGGCTCCTCTGGGGCCAACGTCCTGACTTTC.

V usage is TRBV5-6 and J usage is TRBJ1-1, with D hard to call. CDR3 length: 14 residues. Trimming removed 0 bases from V and 0 bases from J, with 6 bases in between. Germline lookup yields CDR1 SGHDT and CDR2 YYEEEE. The CDR3 bases are TGTGCCAGCAGCTTGGACCGGTTGAACACTGAAGCTTTCTTT. Translating gives CASSLDRLNTEAFF.

The DNA of the CDR3 is TGTGCCAGCAGCTTGGGCAGGACATCCGGGGACTCCTACGAGCAGTACTTC. Protein sequence: CASSLGRTSGDSYEQYF. This sequence joins TRBV11-2 and TRBJ2-7; the D call may be TRBD1 or TRBD2 (5 bases each). CDR1 and CDR2 from the germline V gene are SGHAT and FQNNGV. This CDR3 spans 17 amino acids. V lost 3 bases to trimming and J lost 0 bases, with 18 bases between them.

This sequence joins TRBV2 and TRBJ2-2, with 10 bases identical to TRBD2. V lost 7 bases and J lost 4; bases outside the gene matches: 3. The CDR3 sequence is 14 residues long. CDR1 is SNHLY and CDR2 is FYNNEI in the germline V gene. The CDR3 protein is CASKSGGATGELFF. The CDR3 coding sequence is TGTGCCAGCAAAAGCGGGGGGGCCACCGGGGAGCTGTTTTTT.

This clone was counted a few times. Here the CDR3 DNA reads TGTGCCAGCACCAACCGGGCCCAGGCCTCCTACGAGCAGTACTTC. Translating gives CASTNRAQASYEQYF. The rearrangement links TRBV7-9 to TRBJ2-7, with D uncertain. The germline V and J ends were trimmed by 7 bases and 0 bases, with 16 bases remaining between them. In germline, CDR1 is SEHNR, CDR2 FQNEAQ (reference sequence). The CDR3 contains 15 residues.

This sequence joins TRBV6-5 and TRBJ1-2; 7 bases map to TRBD1. From germline, CDR1 is MNHEY and CDR2 SVGAGI. The CDR3 length is 13 residues. Losses at the gene ends were 5 bases for V and 6 bases for J; bases not matched to a gene: 6. The CDR3 DNA reads TGTGCCAGCAGTAACGGACAGGAGCATGGCTACACCTTC. Protein: CASSNGQEHGYTF.

The chain links TRBV13 to TRBJ1-1; 7 bases fit TRBD1. Germline values: CDR1 PRHDT, CDR2 FYEKMQ (reference sequence). CDR3 size: 15 residues. With V trimmed by 8 bases and J by 3 bases, 12 bases remained unmatched. The CDR3 protein is CASGIGGAKYTEAFF. The CDR3 DNA reads as TGTGCCAGCGGGATAGGGGGCGCGAAGTACACTGAAGCTTTCTTT. Combining the CDR3 with reference TRBV13 and TRBJ1-1 gives the whole variable domain AAGVIQSPRHLIKEKRETATLKCYPIPRHDTVYWYQQGPGQDPQFLISFYEKMQSDKGSIPDRFSAQQFSDYHSELNMSSLELGDSALYFCASGIGGAKYTEAFFGQGTRLTVV.

The chain carries TRBV19 and TRBJ2-2, with D tentatively TRBD2 (5 bases). The CDR3 length is 13 residues. V dropped 3 bases and J dropped 6 bases, with 8 bases sitting between them. Looked up from germline, CDR1 is LNHDA and CDR2 is SQIVND (reference sequence). DNA of the CDR3: TGTGCCAGTAGTATTCAGGAGGCCGGGGAGCTGTTTTTT. It specifies CASSIQEAGELFF.

This clone has a single count. The rearrangement uses TRBV7-9 and TRBJ1-4; unclear D gene. The germline gives CDR1 SEHNR, CDR2 FQNEAQ (reference sequence). The germline V and J ends were trimmed by 2 bases and 0 bases, with 1 base remaining between them. The CDR3 loop spans 13 amino acids. In nucleotides, the CDR3 is TGTGCCAGCAGCTTACCAACTAATGAAAAACTGTTTTTT. Amino acid sequence: CASSLPTNEKLFF.

Only one count was recorded for this clone. The chain joins TRBV6-5 to TRBJ1-1, with D perhaps matching TRBD1 (6 bases). The CDR3 is 13 amino acids. CDR1 MNHEY and CDR2 SVGAGI come from the germline V gene. V lost 8 bases and J 8 bases, leaving 18 bases between the germline ends. CDR3 coding DNA: TGTGCCAGCTGCGAGGGGGTGATTCAGGAAGCTTTCTTT. This gives the protein CASCEGVIQEAFF.

As regards this clone: Other DNA sequences in this specimen translate into the identical CDR3. V and J are TRBV9 and TRBJ1-2; TRBD1 agrees at 11 bases. Germline lookup yields CDR1 SGDLS and CDR2 YYNGEE. V gave up 2 bases and J gave up 3 bases; unmatched junction bases: 3. The CDR3 contains 15 residues. The CDR3 region has the DNA TGTGCCAGCAGCGTCGGGACAGGGGGGGACTATGGCTACACCTTC. Encoded protein: CASSVGTGGDYGYTF.

The J gene is TRBJ2-6, the V gene TRBV6-5; either TRBD1 or TRBD2 may fit D (5 bases each). This CDR3 is 15 amino acids long. CDR1 and CDR2 from the germline V gene are MNHEY and SVGAGI. The V gene lost 8 bases and the J gene lost 2 bases, with 13 bases spanning the gap. CDR3 coding DNA: TGTGCCAGCCGAGGGGTTAGCGCTGGGGCCAACGTCCTGACTTTC. This sequence encodes CASRGVSAGANVLTF.

The chain joins TRBV25-1 to TRBJ2-2; D gene uncertain. The germline CDR1 and CDR2 sequences are MGHDK and SYGVNS. The V end was cut by 5 bases, the J end by 2 bases, with 9 bases between. The CDR3 has 14 residues. In DNA form, the CDR3 reads TGTGCCAGCAGTTGGGCCTTAAACACCGGGGAGCTGTTTTTT. Amino acids: CASSWALNTGELFF.

This clone rates as medium-sized. This sequence joins TRBV11-2 and TRBJ1-1, with TRBD1 matching over 7 bases. CDR3 length: 16 residues. Germline assignment: CDR1 SGHAT and CDR2 FQNNGV. V lost 1 base to trimming and J lost 4 bases; unmatched junction nucleotides: 9. The CDR3 loop reads CASSLVMGQKLTEAFF. Written as DNA, the CDR3 is TGTGCCAGCAGCTTAGTTATGGGACAGAAGCTCACTGAAGCTTTCTTT.

This clone was detected once. J is TRBJ2-1 and V is TRBV7-9; D remains unclear. This CDR3 has 17 residues. Germline lookup yields CDR1 SEHNR and CDR2 FQNEAQ (reference sequence). V was clipped by 5 bases and J by 4 bases, with 21 bases between them. This CDR3 reads CASSPPPRISVYNEQFF. CDR3 bases: TGTGCCAGCAGCCCCCCACCCCGAATCTCCGTATACAATGAGCAGTTCTTC.